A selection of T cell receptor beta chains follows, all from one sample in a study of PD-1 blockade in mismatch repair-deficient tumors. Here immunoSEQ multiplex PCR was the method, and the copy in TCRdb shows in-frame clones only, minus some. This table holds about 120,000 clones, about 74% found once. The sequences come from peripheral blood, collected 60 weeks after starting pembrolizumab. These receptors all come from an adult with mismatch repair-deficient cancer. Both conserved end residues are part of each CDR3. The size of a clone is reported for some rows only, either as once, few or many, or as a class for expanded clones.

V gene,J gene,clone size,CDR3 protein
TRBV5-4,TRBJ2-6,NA,CASRSQGSGANVLTF
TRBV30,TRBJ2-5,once,CAWSVRGTSGSGETQYF
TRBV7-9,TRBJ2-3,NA,CASSSRGGTDTQYF
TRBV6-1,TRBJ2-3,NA,CASSESGGTTVGTQYF
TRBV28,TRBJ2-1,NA,CASSLFQLALNEQFF
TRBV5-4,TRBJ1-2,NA,CASSFPERRGYTF
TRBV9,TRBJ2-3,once,CASSALAGWGTDTQYF
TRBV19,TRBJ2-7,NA,CASSLAGTASYEQYF
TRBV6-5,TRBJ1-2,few,CASSLGQYGYTF
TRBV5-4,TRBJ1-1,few,CASNQQGMNTEAFF
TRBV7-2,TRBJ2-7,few,CASSSRDVAYEQYF
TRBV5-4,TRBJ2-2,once,CASSGTGTTFTGELFF
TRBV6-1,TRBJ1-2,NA,CASSDISGGDYGYTF
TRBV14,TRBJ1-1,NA,CASSQELKLSF
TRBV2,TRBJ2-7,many,CASSYLRRNSGTYEQYF
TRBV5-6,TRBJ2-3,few,CASSSEGRDLWTDTQYF
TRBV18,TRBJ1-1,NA,CASSRLGRTEAFF
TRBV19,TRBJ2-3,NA,CASSWGAGADTQYF
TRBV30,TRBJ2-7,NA,CAWSVGRVDRAGF
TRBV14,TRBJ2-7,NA,CASSQVIASYEQYF
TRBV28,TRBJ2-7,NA,CASSPRTSGTYEQYF
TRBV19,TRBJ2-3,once,CASSPSGSTDTQYF
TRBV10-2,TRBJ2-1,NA,CASSDGRRFEQFF
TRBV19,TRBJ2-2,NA,CASKGQLNTGELFF
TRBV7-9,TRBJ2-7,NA,CASSPSSGIDEQYF
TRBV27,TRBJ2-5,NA,CASSFRKEQYF
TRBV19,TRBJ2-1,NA,CASSITAGVNEQFF
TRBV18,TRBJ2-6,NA,CASSPSTGSSGANVLTF
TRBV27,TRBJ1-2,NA,CASSLVVGNYGYTF
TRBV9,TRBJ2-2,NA,CASSGPTDRGDTGELFF
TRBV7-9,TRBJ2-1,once,CATFARSSYNEQFF
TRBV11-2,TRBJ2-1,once,CASSIQGRQAGGSYNEQFF
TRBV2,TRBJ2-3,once,CASSVQAGGSTDTQYF
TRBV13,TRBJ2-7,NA,CGWTGDLDEQYF
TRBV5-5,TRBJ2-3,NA,CASSLSREGLTDTQYF
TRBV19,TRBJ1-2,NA,CASTSSGESYGYTF
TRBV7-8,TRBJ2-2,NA,CASSLRQVGNTGELFF
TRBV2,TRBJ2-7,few,CASKLLKTLEQYF
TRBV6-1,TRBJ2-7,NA,CASSATLATSSYEQYF
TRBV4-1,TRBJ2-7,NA,CASSHGTSEREQYF
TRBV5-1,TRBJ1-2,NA,CASSSDGAGGDSGYTF